Listed below are T cell receptor beta chains from one sample, sequenced in a study of human T cells and chemical hapten exposure. TCRdb passed the RACE reads through MiXCR, listing each CDR3 protein once. The table lists 150,000 to 200,000 distinct CDR3 sequences, around 24% of them singletons. Sequenced material: whole blood, taken in connection with sensitization to the hapten diphenylcyclopropenone (DPC). The receptors stem from a woman aged 45-65 years with alopecia areata. Some clones in this sample may be carry-over from other donors' samples. The CDR3 runs from the conserved cysteine through the conserved F or W.

>TRBV7-9
CASSSDMSYEQYF
>TRBV2
CASRKELNKEAFF
>TRBV6-2/TRBV6-3
CASSYPRFGTSNTEAFF
>TRBV7-9
CASSLAANTEAFF
>TRBV7-2
CASSFGQGPSDNQPQHF
>TRBV20-1
CSASRDRGPYGYTF
>TRBV20-1
CSASTGTGGVGNQPQHF
>TRBV18
CASSPATRGSINTIYF
>TRBV12-3/TRBV12-4
CASSSYTLGARSSYNEQFF
>TRBV9
CASGQGFYNEQFF
>TRBV15
CATSRGQIYEQYF
>TRBV29-1
CSVAARSQETQYF
>TRBV29-1
CSVLAGVTDTQYF
>TRBV14
CASSQVLAGELFF